These T cell receptor beta chains were read from a single sample in a study of T cell responses to AZD1222 COVID-19 vaccine. The protocol was immunoSEQ multiplex PCR, while the TCRdb copy is restricted to in-frame clones and leaves out a portion. Of over 100,000 clones detected, about nine tenths appear once; the ten largest clones hold 3.3%. The sample here was peripheral blood, taken 28 days after the second dose of the MenACWY control vaccine. Receptor source: an adult who received the MenACWY meningococcal vaccine as a control. CDR3s include the opening cysteine and the closing phenylalanine or tryptophan. Each record gives: CDR3 protein, CDR3 DNA, J gene, V gene, clone size, D gene. The D gene is left open where the match is weak. Clone size is given for some rows only: seen once, a few or many times, or a class if the clone is expanded.

CDR3: CASSLDIGQPQHF
DNA: TGTGCCAGCAGCTTGGACATTGGCCAGCCCCAGCATTTT
J: TRBJ1-5
V: TRBV7-2
size: few
D: .

CDR3: CASSYDRARIYGYTF
DNA: TGTGCCAGCAGTTACGACAGGGCCCGTATCTATGGCTACACCTTC
J: TRBJ1-2
V: TRBV6-2/TRBV6-3
size: .
D: TRBD1

CDR3: CASSLGRTASGNTIYF
DNA: TGTGCCAGCAGCTTAGGAAGGACAGCCTCTGGAAACACCATATATTTT
J: TRBJ1-3
V: TRBV7-8
size: .
D: .

CDR3: CASTPRGVPLYEQYF
DNA: TGTGCCAGCACCCCCAGGGGGGTACCCCTCTACGAGCAGTACTTC
J: TRBJ2-7
V: TRBV19
size: .
D: .

CDR3: CASSFWQGANTEAFF
DNA: TGTGCCAGCAGCTTCTGGCAGGGGGCGAACACTGAAGCTTTCTTT
J: TRBJ1-1
V: TRBV5-4
size: .
D: TRBD1

CDR3: CASSTGTGELFF
DNA: TGTGCCAGCAGCACTGGGACCGGGGAGCTGTTTTTT
J: TRBJ2-2
V: TRBV13
size: .
D: .

CDR3: CASSLPLWGTQYF
DNA: TGTGCCAGCAGCCTACCGCTATGGGGTACGCAGTATTTT
J: TRBJ2-3
V: TRBV11-2
size: .
D: .

CDR3: CASRLVTDTQYF
DNA: TGCGCCAGCAGACTAGTTACAGATACGCAGTATTTT
J: TRBJ2-3
V: TRBV5-1
size: .
D: .

CDR3: CASSPRGGYEQYF
DNA: TGTGCCAGCAGCCCCCGAGGGGGGTACGAGCAGTACTTC
J: TRBJ2-7
V: TRBV7-8
size: .
D: .

CDR3: CASRNRDESTDTQYF
DNA: TGTGCCAGCAGGAATCGGGACGAATCCACAGATACGCAGTATTTT
J: TRBJ2-3
V: TRBV3-1/TRBV3-2
size: once
D: .

CDR3: CASSQRQGSSYEQYF
DNA: TGTGCCAGCAGCCAGCGACAGGGTAGCTCCTACGAGCAGTACTTC
J: TRBJ2-7
V: TRBV11-2
size: .
D: TRBD1

CDR3: CATSDTGTGVKQYF
DNA: TGTGCCACCAGTGACACCGGGACAGGGGTTAAGCAGTACTTC
J: TRBJ2-7
V: TRBV24-1
size: .
D: TRBD1

CDR3: CASSFQGRQETQYF
DNA: TGTGCCAGCAGCTTCCAGGGCAGGCAAGAGACCCAGTACTTC
J: TRBJ2-5
V: TRBV7-2
size: .
D: .

CDR3: CASSQPWTGFTDTQYF
DNA: TGTGCCAGCAGCCAACCCTGGACAGGTTTCACAGATACGCAGTATTTT
J: TRBJ2-3
V: TRBV7-8
size: .
D: TRBD1

CDR3: CASSPLGRELYEQYF
DNA: TGCGCCAGCAGCCCGCTGGGACGGGAACTCTACGAGCAGTACTTC
J: TRBJ2-7
V: TRBV5-1
size: .
D: .

CDR3: CASSQEGGAYSNQPQHF
DNA: TGTGCCAGCAGCCAGGAGGGGGGGGCATATAGCAATCAGCCCCAGCATTTT
J: TRBJ1-5
V: TRBV14
size: .
D: .

CDR3: CASSMLRGRGAYTGELFF
DNA: TGTGCCAGTAGTATGTTGAGGGGGCGCGGGGCTTACACCGGGGAGCTGTTTTTT
J: TRBJ2-2
V: TRBV19
size: .
D: .

CDR3: CASGADDGGRTQYF
DNA: TGTGCCAGCGGGGCGGATGATGGGGGACGGACCCAGTACTTC
J: TRBJ2-5
V: TRBV2
size: .
D: .

CDR3: CASSTVGTGGYEQYF
DNA: TGTGCCAGCAGCACGGTCGGGACAGGGGGGTACGAGCAGTACTTC
J: TRBJ2-7
V: TRBV7-2
size: .
D: TRBD1

CDR3: CASRDRGLGNTEAFF
DNA: TGTGCCAGCAGGGACAGGGGGCTCGGGAACACTGAAGCTTTCTTT
J: TRBJ1-1
V: TRBV28
size: .
D: TRBD1

CDR3: CASSGYTGYGYTF
DNA: TGTGCCAGCAGCGGATACACAGGGTATGGCTACACCTTC
J: TRBJ1-2
V: TRBV7-2
size: .
D: .

CDR3: CASSRGTEGQPQHF
DNA: TGTGCCAGCAGCCGAGGGACGGAAGGTCAGCCCCAGCATTTT
J: TRBJ1-5
V: TRBV6-5
size: .
D: .

CDR3: CASSLPKGRPFSYEQYF
DNA: TGTGCCAGCAGCTTACCGAAAGGCAGGCCGTTCTCCTACGAGCAGTACTTC
J: TRBJ2-7
V: TRBV11-2
size: many
D: .

CDR3: CSVESPFEQYF
DNA: TGCAGCGTTGAATCACCCTTCGAGCAGTACTTC
J: TRBJ2-7
V: TRBV29-1
size: .
D: .

CDR3: CASSGTGPPYEQYF
DNA: TGCGCCAGCAGTGGTACCGGGCCTCCCTACGAGCAGTACTTC
J: TRBJ2-7
V: TRBV10-1
size: .
D: .

CDR3: CASSLGGRAENSPLHF
DNA: TGCGCCAGCAGCTTGGGGGGCAGGGCAGAGAATTCACCCCTCCACTTT
J: TRBJ1-6
V: TRBV5-1
size: .
D: .

CDR3: CASSFILGLAGIQETQYF
DNA: TGTGCCAGCAGTTTTATTTTGGGGCTAGCGGGCATCCAAGAGACCCAGTACTTC
J: TRBJ2-5
V: TRBV28
size: .
D: TRBD2

CDR3: CASSESVPYQETQYF
DNA: TGTGCCAGCAGTGAATCGGTTCCGTACCAAGAGACCCAGTACTTC
J: TRBJ2-5
V: TRBV2
size: .
D: .